This TCR beta chain was captured in a study of yellow fever vaccine responses in identical twins. Overall study results and limits: Among the twins, the vaccine T cell response reportedly seemed partly convergent and partly personalized.

TCRdb reprocessed the RT-PCR reads with MiXCR, giving one entry per CDR3 protein. The sample has more than 10,000 distinct CDR3 sequences, roughly 86% seen once. In regard to this clonotype: The antigen remains undetermined.

The CDR3 length is 15 residues. V dropped 2 bases and J dropped 0 bases, with 11 bases sitting between them. This receptor was taken from a woman between 18 and 30 years old who received the yellow fever vaccine. The chain recombines TRBV12-3 or TRBV12-4 with TRBJ2-7; a weak D match, TRBD1 (5 bases). The sample consisted of T cells from blood (PBMCs), unsorted or a sorted subset (not recorded which), taken before or after yellow fever vaccination (not recorded which). The CDR3 is CASSLLQGFSYEQYF. CDR3 coding DNA: TGTGCCAGCAGTTTACTTCAGGGATTCTCCTACGAGCAGTACTTC.